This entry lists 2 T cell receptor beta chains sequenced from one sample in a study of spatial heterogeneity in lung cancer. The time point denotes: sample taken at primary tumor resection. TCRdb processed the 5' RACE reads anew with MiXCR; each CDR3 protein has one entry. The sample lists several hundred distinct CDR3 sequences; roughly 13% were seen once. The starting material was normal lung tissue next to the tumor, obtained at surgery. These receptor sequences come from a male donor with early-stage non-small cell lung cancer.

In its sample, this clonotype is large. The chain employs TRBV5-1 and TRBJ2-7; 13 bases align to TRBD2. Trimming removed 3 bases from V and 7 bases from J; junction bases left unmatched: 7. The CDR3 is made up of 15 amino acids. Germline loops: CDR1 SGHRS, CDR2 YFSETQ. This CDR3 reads CASSSPGLAGKEQYF. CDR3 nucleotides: TGCGCCAGCAGCTCCCCGGGACTAGCGGGGAAGGAGCAGTACTTC.

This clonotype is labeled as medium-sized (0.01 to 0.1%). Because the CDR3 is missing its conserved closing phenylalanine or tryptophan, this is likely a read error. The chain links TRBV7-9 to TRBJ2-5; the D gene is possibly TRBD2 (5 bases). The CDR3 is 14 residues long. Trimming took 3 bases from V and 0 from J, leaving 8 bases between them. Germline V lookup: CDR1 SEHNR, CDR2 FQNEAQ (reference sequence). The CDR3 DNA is TGTGCCAGCAGCTTGGAGGAGTACCAAGAGACCCAGTACTTA. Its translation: CASSLEEYQETQYL.